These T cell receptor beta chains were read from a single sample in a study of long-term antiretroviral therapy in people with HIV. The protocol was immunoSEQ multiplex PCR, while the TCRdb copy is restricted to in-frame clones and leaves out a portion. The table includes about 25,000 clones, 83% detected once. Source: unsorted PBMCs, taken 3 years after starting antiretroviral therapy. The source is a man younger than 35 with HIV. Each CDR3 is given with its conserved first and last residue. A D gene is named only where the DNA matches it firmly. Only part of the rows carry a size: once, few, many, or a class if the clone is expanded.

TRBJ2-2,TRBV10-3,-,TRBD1,CAIRGQETGELFF,TGTGCCATCAGAGGACAGGAGACCGGGGAGCTGTTTTTT
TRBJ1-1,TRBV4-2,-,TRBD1,CASSQEGTGLGVSTEAFF,TGTGCCAGCAGCCAAGAGGGGACAGGGTTAGGGGTGAGCACTGAAGCTTTCTTT
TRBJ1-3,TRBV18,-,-,CASSPRATGTGNTIYF,TGTGCCAGCTCACCACGGGCTACCGGCACTGGAAACACCATATATTTT
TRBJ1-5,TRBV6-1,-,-,CASSRVFGNQPQHF,TGTGCCAGCAGCAGGGTGTTCGGCAATCAGCCCCAGCATTTT
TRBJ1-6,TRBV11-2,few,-,CASSRRDNNSPLHF,TGTGCCAGCAGCCGCCGGGACAACAATTCACCCCTCCACTTT
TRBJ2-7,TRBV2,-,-,CASSDLKFGSSYEQYF,TGTGCCAGCAGTGACCTAAAATTTGGGAGCTCCTACGAGCAGTACTTC
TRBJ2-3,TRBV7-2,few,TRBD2,CASSPRVAGADTQYF,TGTGCCAGCAGCCCGAGGGTAGCGGGGGCGGATACGCAGTATTTT
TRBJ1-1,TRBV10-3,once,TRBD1,CAIARQGMNTEAFF,TGTGCCATCGCCAGACAGGGCATGAACACTGAAGCTTTCTTT
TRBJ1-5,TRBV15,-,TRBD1,CATSRGQGFFGLGDQPQHF,TGTGCCACCAGCAGAGGACAGGGGTTTTTCGGTTTAGGGGATCAGCCCCAGCATTTT
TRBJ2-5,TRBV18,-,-,CASSPRVQQETQYF,TGTGCCAGCTCACCACGGGTCCAGCAAGAGACCCAGTACTTC
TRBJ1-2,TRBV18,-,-,CASSPDQGEGLDGYTF,TGTGCCAGCTCACCCGACCAGGGCGAGGGGCTCGATGGCTACACCTTC
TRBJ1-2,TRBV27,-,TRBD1,CASSPSYRGPYGYTF,TGTGCCAGCAGTCCGTCATACAGGGGGCCGTATGGCTACACCTTC
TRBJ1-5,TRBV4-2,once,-,CASSQEGRQPQHF,TGTGCCAGCAGCCAAGAGGGCCGTCAGCCCCAGCATTTT
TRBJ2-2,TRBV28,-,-,CASSFLGGSNTGELFF,TGTGCCAGCAGTTTTTTGGGGGGCTCGAACACCGGGGAGCTGTTTTTT
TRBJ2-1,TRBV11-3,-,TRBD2,CASSLAGGSYNEQFF,TGTGCCAGCAGCTTAGCGGGGGGCTCCTACAATGAGCAGTTCTTC
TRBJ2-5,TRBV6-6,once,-,CASLVGALHQETQYF,TGTGCCAGCTTGGTAGGGGCCCTCCACCAAGAGACCCAGTACTTC
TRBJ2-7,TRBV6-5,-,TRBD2,CASSYVASGAYEQYF,TGTGCCAGCAGTTACGTTGCTAGCGGGGCCTACGAGCAGTACTTC